Only one count was recorded for the clone carrying this T cell receptor beta chain. The data belong to a study of CD8+CD57+ T cells in acquired aplastic anemia. CD8+CD57+ cell expansion had been shown by flow cytometry in patients chosen for sequencing. TCR beta VDJ and CDR3 profiling used genomic DNA as template. In TCRdb, the reads were re-called with MiXCR into one record per CDR3 protein. The sample lists 300,000 or so distinct CDR3 sequences; approximately 60% were seen once. This clonotype originated in a human donor with aplastic anemia. Sequencing used sorted CD4+, CD8+, or CD8+CD57+ T cells (not recorded which) from PBMCs.

This chain's CDR3 is CASMAGRGATETQYF. The CDR3 DNA reads TGCGCCAGCATGGCGGGGCGAGGCGCAACAGAGACCCAGTACTTC. The chain recombines TRBV5-1 with TRBJ2-5; a possible D gene is TRBD2 (6 bases). V was pared by 6 bases and J by 4 bases, with 19 bases between. CDR1 and CDR2 (germline): SGHRS, YFSETQ. The CDR3 extends over 15 amino acids.